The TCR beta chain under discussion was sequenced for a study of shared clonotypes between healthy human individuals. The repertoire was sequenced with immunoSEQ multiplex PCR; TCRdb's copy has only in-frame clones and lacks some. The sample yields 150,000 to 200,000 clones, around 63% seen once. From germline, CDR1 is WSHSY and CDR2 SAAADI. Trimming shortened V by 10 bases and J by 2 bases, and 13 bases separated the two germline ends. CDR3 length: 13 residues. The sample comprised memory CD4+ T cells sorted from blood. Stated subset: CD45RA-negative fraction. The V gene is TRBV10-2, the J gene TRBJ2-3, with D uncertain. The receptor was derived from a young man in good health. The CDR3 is CATVPTNTDTQYF. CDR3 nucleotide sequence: TGCGCCACCGTCCCCACTAACACAGATACGCAGTATTTT.